This TCR beta chain was recorded in a study of blood T cell repertoires in COVID-19 (dated by TCRdb to 2020 to 2022). For the wider study: The collaborator samples originated in the United States, Italy and Spain and spanned the acute and convalescent phases of COVID-19. The material from the prospective study consisted of cDNA or gDNA derived from T cells, B-cell-depleted T cells, or PBMCs. The dataset comprised deeply sampled blood TCRbeta repertoires from subjects exposed to, actively infected with, or recovered from COVID-19. The repertoires were released in a freely available public database intended as a resource for research on the immune response to SARS-CoV-2. Samples came from the ongoing ImmuneRACE study (first 160 participants) plus 1,254 subjects from 6 global collaborators. The sample metadata nearly always contained a de-identified subject ID, COVID-19 status, age in years and sex. Where HLA class I and class II types were available, the types were taken from metadata supplied by the sample provider, not from assay-based typing.

CDR1 and CDR2 are read off the germline V gene (reference sequence) as LNHDA and SQIVND. The germline V end is reduced by 4 bases and the J end by 4 bases; junction bases left unmatched: 7. CDR3 length: 16 amino acids, cysteine to phenylalanine. Left in the record is the CDR3 DNA by itself, 48 bases read in frame from the first base. TCRbeta CDR3 regions were amplified from genomic DNA using the immunoSEQ Assay, a bias-controlled multiplex PCR. Per the authors' processing: Within the assay, amplification of reference gene primers was used to estimate how many nucleated cells each sample contained. To quantify the absolute abundance of each unique TCRbeta CDR3 rearrangement, sequence reads were collapsed and filtered. For each sample, productive Simpson clonality was calculated as the square root of Simpson's diversity index over productive rearrangements. In its TCRdb copy, this immuneACCESS table keeps in-frame sequences only and misses some clones. Where compared with another copy, unresolved V genes explain less than half of these, and the others have no known cause. V and J calls and clone size follow that table, whereas D and trimming were derived from the DNA. Here the sample has about 240,000 clones; roughly 85% occur a single time. The ten largest account for roughly 3.4% of the sample.

Broad study findings and their caveats: The amount of clinical and demographic metadata varied by source and participant and was provided uncurated.

Collaborating institutions collected whole blood in K2EDTA tubes following their own protocols. For TCRbeta analysis, collaborator samples were shipped as frozen whole blood, as isolated PBMCs, or as DNA extracted from either sample type. This clone occurred a few times. This receptor's antigen is unknown. Base qualities were left out, and no much larger clone turns up one base away. The sequencing input was peripheral blood. The TCR comes from a woman aged 18-29 years with acute or convalescent COVID-19. The receptor chain draws on TRBV19 and TRBJ2-2, with TRBD2 identical over 9 junction bases. The DNA sequence is TGTGCCAGTAGTAGGGCGGGAGGGCCCGGCACCGGGGAGCTGTTTTTT. This sequence encodes CASSRAGGPGTGELFF.